This T cell receptor beta chain was obtained from a study of T cell repertoires in urothelial bladder cancer. As for the study in general: Resected lesion stages: three cT0, three cTa, three cT1, three cT2+. Points from the study as a whole: Up to roughly 15% of carcinoma infiltrating lymphocytes belonged to one T-cell clone. Carcinoma specimens had fewer T cells than benign specimens.

A word on this clone: Its specificity is unknown.

Produced via immunoSEQ multiplex PCR; TCRdb's table is partial and in-frame only. The sample has fewer than 15,000 clones, 66% seen once. This TCR derives from a human donor with urothelial carcinoma. The sample was tumor-infiltrating cells from bladder cancer.

CDR3 protein: CASSTPPGTEAFF. Written as DNA, the CDR3 is TGTGCCAGCAGCACCCCCCCGGGCACTGAAGCTTTCTTT. The chain links TRBV9 to TRBJ1-1; the D is unclear. In germline, CDR1 is SGDLS, CDR2 YYNGEE. The CDR3 runs 13 residues. Trimming pared 4 bases from V and 4 bases from J, leaving 11 bases between.